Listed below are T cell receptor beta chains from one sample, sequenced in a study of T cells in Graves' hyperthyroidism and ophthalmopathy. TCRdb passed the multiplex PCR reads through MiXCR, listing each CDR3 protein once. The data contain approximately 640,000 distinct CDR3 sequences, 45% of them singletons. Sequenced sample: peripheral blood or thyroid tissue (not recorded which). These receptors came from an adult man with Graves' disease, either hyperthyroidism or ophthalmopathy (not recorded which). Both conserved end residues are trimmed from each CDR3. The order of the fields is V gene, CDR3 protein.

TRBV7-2,ASSSPDMNTEAF
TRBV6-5,ASSSEGRVNTEAF
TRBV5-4,ASSFGQVGYEQY
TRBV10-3,AISAARGYGYT
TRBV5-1,ASRQQGAGNTIY
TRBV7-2,ASSLDRMDTEAF
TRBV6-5,ASSESGRNYGYT
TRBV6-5,ASRVARATEAF
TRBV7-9,ASSFSSGELF
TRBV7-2,ASSLLGQGASYEQY
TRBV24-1,ATSDPRQGTQYGYT
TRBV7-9,ASSSGQGSGSPLH
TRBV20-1,SAQDRVHEQY
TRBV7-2,ASSASGTPQEQY
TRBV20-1,SATLRDLFGEQY
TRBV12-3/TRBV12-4,ASSVSGSLNYGYT
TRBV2,ASSEAWGRYSEQY
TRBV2,ASVPRQGAGETQY
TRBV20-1,SARSRDRDLTNEKLF
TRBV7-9,ASSFYWTGDGGGYT
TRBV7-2,ASSFSGGGPGANVLT
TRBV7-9,AGEGWNTEAF
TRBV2,ASSLGAGGAGDQY
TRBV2,ASRRGRLGNTIY
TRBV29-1,SVIGTGEDTIY
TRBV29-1,SVDGLGQGGETQY
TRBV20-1,SARAGTSEKQY
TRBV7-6,ASSSAAGTETWEKLF
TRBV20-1,SAYPGQGAYEQY
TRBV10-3,AIRGGTVNTEAF
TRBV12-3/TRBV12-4,ASNDVQNQPQH
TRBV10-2,AASRGAGELF
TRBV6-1,AITTGPTSNQPQH
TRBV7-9,ASSARPNTGELF